The clone carrying this T cell receptor (beta chain) was recorded many times. Antigen: not known. Uncontrolled infections, other autoimmune diseases, pregnancy or lactation led to exclusion of patients. It was RNA transcripts that yielded the amplified TCR beta CDR3 regions. Initially, a first-round RT-PCR of the TCR CDR3 employed the HTBI primer set. TCRdb called the multiplex PCR reads again in MiXCR, with one record for every CDR3 protein. Of approximately 640,000 distinct CDR3 sequences in the sample, about 16% were seen once. Germline CDR1 SGHTA, CDR2 FQGNSA. The CDR3 runs to 11 residues. V was clipped by 5 bases and J by 5 bases, with 6 bases between them. The data derive from a study of T cells in Graves' hyperthyroidism and ophthalmopathy. General study results and limits: Blood samples included most of the expanded thyroid clonotypes exceeding 0.001.

The chain couples TRBV7-2 to TRBJ2-5; D unclear. Material for sequencing was blood. The clonotype comes from a woman aged 25 to 39 with Graves' hyperthyroidism. In nucleotides, the CDR3 is TGTGCCAGCAGCCTTTGGGAGACCCAGTACTTC. It is translated as CASSLWETQYF.